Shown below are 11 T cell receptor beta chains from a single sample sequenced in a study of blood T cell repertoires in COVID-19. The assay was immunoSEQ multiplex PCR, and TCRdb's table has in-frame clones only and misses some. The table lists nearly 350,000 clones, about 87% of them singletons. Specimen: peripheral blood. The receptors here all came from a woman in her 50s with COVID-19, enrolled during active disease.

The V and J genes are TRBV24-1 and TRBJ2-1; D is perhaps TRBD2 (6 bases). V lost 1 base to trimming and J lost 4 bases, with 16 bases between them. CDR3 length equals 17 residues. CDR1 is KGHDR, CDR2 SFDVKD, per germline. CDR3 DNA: TGTGCCACCAGTGATTTCCAGAGCGGGCCATCGTACAATGAGCAGTTCTTC. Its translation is CATSDFQSGPSYNEQFF.

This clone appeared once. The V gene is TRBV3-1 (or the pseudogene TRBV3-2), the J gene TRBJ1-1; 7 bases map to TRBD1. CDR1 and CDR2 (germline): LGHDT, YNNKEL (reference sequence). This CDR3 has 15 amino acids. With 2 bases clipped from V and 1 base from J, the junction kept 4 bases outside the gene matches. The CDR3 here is CASSQPGTENTEAFF. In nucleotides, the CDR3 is TGTGCCAGCAGCCAACCCGGGACAGAGAACACTGAAGCTTTCTTT.

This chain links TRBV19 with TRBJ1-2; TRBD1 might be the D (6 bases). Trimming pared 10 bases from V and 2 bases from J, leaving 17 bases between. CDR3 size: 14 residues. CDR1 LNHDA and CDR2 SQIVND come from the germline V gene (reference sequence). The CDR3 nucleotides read TGTGCCACCCAACCCGGGACATACAACTATGGCTACACCTTC. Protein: CATQPGTYNYGYTF. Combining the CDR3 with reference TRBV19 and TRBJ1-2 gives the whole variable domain DGGITQSPKYLFRKEGQNVTLSCEQNLNHDAMYWYRQDPGQGLRLIYYSQIVNDFQKGDIAEGYSVSREKKESFPLTVTSAQKNPTAFYLCATQPGTYNYGYTFGSGTRLTVV.

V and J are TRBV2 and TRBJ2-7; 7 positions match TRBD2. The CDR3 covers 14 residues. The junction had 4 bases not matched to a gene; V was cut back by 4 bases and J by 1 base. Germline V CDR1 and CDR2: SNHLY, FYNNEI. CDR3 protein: CASSGPGLSYEQYF. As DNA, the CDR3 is TGTGCCAGCAGTGGCCCGGGACTATCCTACGAGCAGTACTTC.

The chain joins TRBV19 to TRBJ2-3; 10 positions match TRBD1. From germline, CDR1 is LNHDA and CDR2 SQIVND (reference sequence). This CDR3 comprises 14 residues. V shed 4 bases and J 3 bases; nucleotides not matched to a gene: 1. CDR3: CASSKDRGTDTQYF. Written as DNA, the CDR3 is TGTGCCAGTAGTAAGGACAGGGGGACAGATACGCAGTATTTT.

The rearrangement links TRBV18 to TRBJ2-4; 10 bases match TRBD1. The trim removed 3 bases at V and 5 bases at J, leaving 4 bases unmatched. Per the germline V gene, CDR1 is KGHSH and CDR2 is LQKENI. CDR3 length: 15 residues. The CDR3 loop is CASSPRTGGENIQYF. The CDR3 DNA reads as TGTGCCAGCTCACCCCGGACAGGGGGTGAAAACATTCAGTACTTC. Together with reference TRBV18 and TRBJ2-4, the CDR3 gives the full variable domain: NAGVMQNPRHLVRRRGQEARLRCSPMKGHSHVYWYRQLPEEGLKFMVYLQKENIIDESGMPKERFSAEFPKEGPSILRIQQVVRGDSAAYFCASSPRTGGENIQYFGAGTRLSVL.

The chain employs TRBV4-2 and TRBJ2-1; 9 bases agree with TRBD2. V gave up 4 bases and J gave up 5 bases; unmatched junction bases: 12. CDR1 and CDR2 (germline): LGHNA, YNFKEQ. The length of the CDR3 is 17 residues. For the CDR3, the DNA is TGTGCCAGCAGCCGGACTGTGGGCAGCGGGGGGAACAATGAGCAGTTCTTC. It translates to CASSRTVGSGGNNEQFF.

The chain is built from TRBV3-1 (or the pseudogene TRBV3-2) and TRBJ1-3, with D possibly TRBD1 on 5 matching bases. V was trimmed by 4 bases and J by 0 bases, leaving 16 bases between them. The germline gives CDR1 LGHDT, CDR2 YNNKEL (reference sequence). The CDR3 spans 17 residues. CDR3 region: CASSLSGQGLSGNTIYF. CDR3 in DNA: TGTGCCAGCAGCCTCAGTGGGCAGGGCCTCTCTGGAAACACCATATATTTT.

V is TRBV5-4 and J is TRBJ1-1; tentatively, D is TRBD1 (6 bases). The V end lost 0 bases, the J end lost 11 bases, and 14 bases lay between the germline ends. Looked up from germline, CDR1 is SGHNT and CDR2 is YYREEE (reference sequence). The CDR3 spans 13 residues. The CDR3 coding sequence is TGTGCCAGCAGCTTGGCCGGGGGGGCTGGTGCTTTCTTT. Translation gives CASSLAGGAGAFF.

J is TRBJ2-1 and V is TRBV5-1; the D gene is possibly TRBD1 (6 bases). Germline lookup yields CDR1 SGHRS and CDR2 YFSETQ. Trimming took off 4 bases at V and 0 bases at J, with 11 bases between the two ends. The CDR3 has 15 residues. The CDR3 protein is CASSRGHNSYNEQFF. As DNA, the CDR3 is TGCGCCAGCAGCCGGGGACACAACTCCTACAATGAGCAGTTCTTC.

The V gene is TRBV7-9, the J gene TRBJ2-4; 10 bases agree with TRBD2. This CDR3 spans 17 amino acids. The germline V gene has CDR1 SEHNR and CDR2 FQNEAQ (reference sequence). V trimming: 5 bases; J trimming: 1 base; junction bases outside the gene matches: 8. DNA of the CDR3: TGTGCCAGCAGCCTCGGTAGCGGGAGGCTTGCCAAAAACATTCAGTACTTC. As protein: CASSLGSGRLAKNIQYF.